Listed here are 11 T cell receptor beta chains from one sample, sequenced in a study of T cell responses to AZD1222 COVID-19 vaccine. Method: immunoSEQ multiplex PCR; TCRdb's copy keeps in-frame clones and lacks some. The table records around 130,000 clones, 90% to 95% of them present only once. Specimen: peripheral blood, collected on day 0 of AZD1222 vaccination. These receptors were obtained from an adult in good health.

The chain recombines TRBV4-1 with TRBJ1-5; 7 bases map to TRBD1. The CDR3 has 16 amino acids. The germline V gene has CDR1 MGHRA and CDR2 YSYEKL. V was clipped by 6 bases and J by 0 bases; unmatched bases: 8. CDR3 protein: CASRPTGINSNQPQHF. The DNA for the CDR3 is TGCGCCAGCAGGCCGACAGGGATCAATAGCAATCAGCCCCAGCATTTT.

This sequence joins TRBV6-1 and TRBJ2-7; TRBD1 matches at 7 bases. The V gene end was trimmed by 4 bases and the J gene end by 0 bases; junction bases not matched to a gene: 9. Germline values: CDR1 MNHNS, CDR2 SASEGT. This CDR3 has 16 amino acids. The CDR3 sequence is CASSGLTGPSSYEQYF. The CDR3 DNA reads TGTGCCAGCAGTGGCCTGACAGGGCCGAGCTCCTACGAGCAGTACTTC.

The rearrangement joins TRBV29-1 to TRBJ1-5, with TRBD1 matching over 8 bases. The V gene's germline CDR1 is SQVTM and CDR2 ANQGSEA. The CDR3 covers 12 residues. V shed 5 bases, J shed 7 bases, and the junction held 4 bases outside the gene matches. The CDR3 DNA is TGCAGCGTTCGGACAGGGAAGCAGCCCCAGCATTTT. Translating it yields CSVRTGKQPQHF.

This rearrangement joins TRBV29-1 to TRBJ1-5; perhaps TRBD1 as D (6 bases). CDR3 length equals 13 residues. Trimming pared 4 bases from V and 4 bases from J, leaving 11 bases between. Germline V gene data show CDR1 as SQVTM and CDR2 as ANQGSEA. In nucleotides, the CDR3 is TGCAGCGTTGGACAGGACAAAAATCAGCCCCAGCATTTT. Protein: CSVGQDKNQPQHF.

The CDR3 nucleotides are TGTGCCAGCAGTTGGGGACAGGGGGTCAATCAGCCCCAGCATTTT. Protein sequence: CASSWGQGVNQPQHF. The chain couples TRBV6-5 to TRBJ1-5, with 11 bases fitting TRBD1. This CDR3 region has 15 residues. Germline V gene sequence: CDR1 MNHEY, CDR2 SVGAGI. J lost 3 bases, V lost 4 bases, and 2 bases had no gene match.

The CDR3 coding sequence is TGTGCCAGCAGTGATTCCGGGACAGGCACAGATACGCAGTATTTT. Translated, it gives CASSDSGTGTDTQYF. The V and J genes are TRBV2 and TRBJ2-3; TRBD1 agrees at 7 bases. Per germline, CDR1 SNHLY and CDR2 FYNNEI. The CDR3 runs to 15 residues. The V gene end was trimmed by 3 bases and the J gene end by 1 base; junction bases not matched to a gene: 4. Full variable domain (outside the CDR3, taken from reference TRBV2 and TRBJ2-3): EPEVTQTPSHQVTQMGQEVILRCVPISNHLYFYWYRQILGQKVEFLVSFYNNEISEKSEIFDDQFSVERPDGSNFTLKIRSTKLEDSAMYFCASSDSGTGTDTQYFGPGTRLTVL.

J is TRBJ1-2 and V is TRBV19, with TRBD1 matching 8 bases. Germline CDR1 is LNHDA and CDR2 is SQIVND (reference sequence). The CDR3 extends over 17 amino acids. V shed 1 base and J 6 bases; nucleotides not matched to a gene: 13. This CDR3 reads CASSIGGTGESADGYTF. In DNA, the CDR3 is TGTGCCAGTAGTATAGGGGGGACAGGAGAGTCGGCGGATGGCTACACCTTC. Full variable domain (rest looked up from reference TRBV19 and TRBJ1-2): DGGITQSPKYLFRKEGQNVTLSCEQNLNHDAMYWYRQDPGQGLRLIYYSQIVNDFQKGDIAEGYSVSREKKESFPLTVTSAQKNPTAFYLCASSIGGTGESADGYTFGSGTRLTVV.

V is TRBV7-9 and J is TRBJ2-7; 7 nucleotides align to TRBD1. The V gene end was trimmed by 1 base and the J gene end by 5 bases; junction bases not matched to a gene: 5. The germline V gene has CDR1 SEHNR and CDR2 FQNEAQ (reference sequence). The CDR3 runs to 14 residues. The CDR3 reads CASSLEQGFNEQYF. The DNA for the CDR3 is TGTGCCAGCAGCTTAGAACAGGGGTTCAACGAGCAGTACTTC.

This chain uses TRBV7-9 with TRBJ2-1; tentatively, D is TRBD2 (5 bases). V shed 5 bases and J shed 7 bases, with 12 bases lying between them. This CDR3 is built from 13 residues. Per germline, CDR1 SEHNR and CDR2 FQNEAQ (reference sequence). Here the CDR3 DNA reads TGTGCCAGCAGCCCCAGCGGCGGGAATGAGCAGTTCTTC. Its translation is CASSPSGGNEQFF.

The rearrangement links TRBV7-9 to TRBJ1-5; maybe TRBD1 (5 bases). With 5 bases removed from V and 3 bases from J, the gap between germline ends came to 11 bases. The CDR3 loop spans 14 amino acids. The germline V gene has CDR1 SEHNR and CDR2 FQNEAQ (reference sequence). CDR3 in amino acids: CASSTQGYNQPQHF. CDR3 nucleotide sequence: TGTGCCAGCAGCACGCAGGGATACAATCAGCCCCAGCATTTT.

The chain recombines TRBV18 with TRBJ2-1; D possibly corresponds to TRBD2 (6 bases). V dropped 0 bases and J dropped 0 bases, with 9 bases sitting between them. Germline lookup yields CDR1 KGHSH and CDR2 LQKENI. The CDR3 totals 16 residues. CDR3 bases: TGTGCCAGCTCACCACCGGGACTCCTCTCCTACAATGAGCAGTTCTTC. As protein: CASSPPGLLSYNEQFF. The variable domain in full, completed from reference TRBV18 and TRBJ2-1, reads NAGVMQNPRHLVRRRGQEARLRCSPMKGHSHVYWYRQLPEEGLKFMVYLQKENIIDESGMPKERFSAEFPKEGPSILRIQQVVRGDSAAYFCASSPPGLLSYNEQFFGPGTRLTVL.